The present T cell receptor beta chain was sequenced within a study of blood T cells in healthy people across ages. Regarding the study as a whole: Relative to aged donors, long-lived donors carried more naive CD4+ cells and displayed higher diversity.

Comment on this clonotype: Its antigen is unknown.

Germline V gene sequence: CDR1 SGHDT, CDR2 YYEEEE. Trimming cost V 2 bases and J 7 bases; bases outside gene matches: 1. The CDR3 has 12 amino acids. The second PCR ran roughly 6 to 12 cycles with a sample-barcoded 5' primer and J-beta primers. TCRdb fed the 5' RACE reads into MiXCR, producing one record per CDR3 protein. Of some 1,000,000 distinct CDR3 sequences in the sample, approximately 25% were seen once. These data also formed part of another study, on T cells of mothers and their children. Per that paper: Donors were three healthy Caucasian mothers and their six children.

The genes are TRBV5-6 and TRBJ2-7; TRBD1 matches 9 bases. The sample consisted of blood. This TCR was recovered from a girl aged 2 to 9 in good health. CDR3 nucleotide sequence: TGTGCCAGCAGCTTTGGACAGGGGGAGCAGTACTTC. Its protein is CASSFGQGEQYF. Variable domain in full (rest from reference TRBV5-6 and TRBJ2-7): DAGVTQSPTHLIKTRGQQVTLRCSPKSGHDTVSWYQQALGQGPQFIFQYYEEEERQRGNFPDRFSGHQFPNYSSELNVNALLLGDSALYLCASSFGQGEQYFGPGTRLTVT.